In its sample, the clone carrying this TCR beta chain was seen many times. This entry belongs to a study of neurological immune-mediated disorders. Study information: Relapsing-remitting patients made up about 90% of the roughly 35 multiple sclerosis patients, and secondary progressive patients made up 3.

5'RACE employing 10-nucleotide random UMIs yielded the cDNA. Over 200 million TCR-beta sequences, together covering 15-18 subjects, were produced by every individual sequencing run that was carried out. TCRdb re-analysed the 5' RACE reads in MiXCR, keeping a single row per CDR3 protein. The sample contains over 45,000 distinct CDR3 sequences, about 4.2% of which appear only once. The sorted libraries drew on some 930,000 T cells that were CD4+ or CD8+. The source of this sequence is a woman aged 40 to 50 with multiple sclerosis. Material: CD4+ T cells from blood.

The CDR3 coding sequence is TGTGCCACTAACAAACCGGGACAGCCCTATGGCTACACCTTC. Its translation is CATNKPGQPYGYTF. V and J are TRBV10-3 and TRBJ1-2; 7 bases fit TRBD1. The CDR3 consists of 14 residues. Germline trimming cut 10 bases from V and 4 bases from J; bases unmatched to any gene: 12. CDR1 and CDR2 from the germline V gene are ENHRY and SYGVKD.